A selection of T cell receptor beta chains follows, all from one sample in a study of T-cell memory formation after mild COVID-19. TCRdb reanalysed the 5' RACE reads using MiXCR and keeps one entry per CDR3 protein. Of about 180,000 distinct CDR3 sequences in the sample, around 15% were seen once. Material for sequencing was PBMCs or a T cell subset sorted from them (not recorded which). These receptor sequences come from an adult woman who had mild COVID-19 (a few samples of this study predate the infection). Cell type and time point are not known. CDR3s include the opening cysteine and the closing phenylalanine or tryptophan. A D gene is named only where the DNA matches it firmly. Some rows mark clone size as missing; the rest say once, few, many or name a class of expanded clone.

clone_size d_call j_call v_call cdr3_aa cdr3_nt
- - TRBJ2-3 TRBV7-2 CASSRAGNPYTDTQYF TGTGCCAGCAGCCGTGCGGGAAATCCTTACACAGATACGCAGTATTTT
- - TRBJ2-5 TRBV5-1 CASSFGGTYQETQYF TGCGCCAGCAGCTTTGGGGGGACGTATCAAGAGACCCAGTACTTC
- - TRBJ2-7 TRBV4-1 CASSQEVVQAYEQYF TGCGCCAGCAGCCAAGAAGTGGTGCAGGCCTACGAGCAGTACTTC
- - TRBJ1-4 TRBV6-5 CASSYSRVREKLFF TGTGCCAGCAGTTACTCCAGGGTCCGTGAAAAACTGTTTTTT
few TRBD1 TRBJ2-1 TRBV24-1 CATSFRDRGNEQFF TGTGCCACCAGCTTCCGGGACAGGGGGAATGAGCAGTTCTTC
few - TRBJ1-1 TRBV5-1 CASRLSRGWDTEAFF TGCGCCAGCAGACTAAGCAGGGGCTGGGACACTGAAGCTTTCTTT
- TRBD1 TRBJ1-2 TRBV7-9 CASSSPRGRNGYTF TGTGCCAGCAGCTCCCCCAGGGGGCGAAATGGCTACACCTTC
few - TRBJ2-2 TRBV12-5 CASGPRDSLTGELFF TGTGCTAGTGGTCCGAGGGACTCACTCACCGGGGAGCTGTTTTTT
few TRBD1 TRBJ2-2 TRBV29-1 CSVGGTVNTGELFF TGCAGCGTTGGAGGGACAGTGAACACCGGGGAGCTGTTTTTT
few - TRBJ2-1 TRBV30 CAWSTEGYNEQFF TGTGCCTGGAGTACGGAGGGGTACAATGAGCAGTTCTTC
few - TRBJ2-7 TRBV4-2 CASSQALANYEQYF TGTGCCAGCAGCCAAGCCCTAGCGAATTACGAGCAGTACTTC
few - TRBJ2-7 TRBV5-1 CASSSGDSIYEQYF TGCGCCAGCAGCTCGGGGGACAGCATCTACGAGCAGTACTTC
- - TRBJ2-3 TRBV6-1 CASSGVRTDTQYF TGTGCCAGCAGTGGTGTTAGGACAGATACGCAGTATTTT
- TRBD2 TRBJ2-1 TRBV12-3/TRBV12-4 CASRRGGSADNEQFF TGTGCCAGCCGGCGGGGCGGGAGCGCCGACAATGAGCAGTTCTTC
few TRBD1 TRBJ1-1 TRBV29-1 CSVRTGGDVTEAFF TGCAGCGTCCGGACAGGAGGAGATGTCACTGAAGCTTTCTTT
- TRBD1 TRBJ2-1 TRBV7-9 CASSLVQGAEFF TGTGCCAGCAGCTTAGTTCAGGGGGCTGAGTTCTTC
- - TRBJ2-3 TRBV7-2 CASSPLWAGRTDTQYF TGTGCCAGCAGTCCCCTTTGGGCAGGTCGGACAGATACGCAGTATTTT
- - TRBJ2-3 TRBV5-1 CASSFNPWGAASTDTQYF TGCGCCAGCAGCTTCAATCCGTGGGGGGCCGCAAGCACAGATACGCAGTATTTT
few - TRBJ2-3 TRBV7-2 CASSSVGGRSTDTQYF TGTGCCAGCAGCTCCGTTGGCGGCAGAAGCACAGATACGCAGTATTTT
few TRBD2 TRBJ2-7 TRBV12-3/TRBV12-4 CASSLAGISYEQYF TGTGCCAGCAGTCTAGCGGGGATTAGTTACGAGCAGTACTTC
few - TRBJ2-2 TRBV6-1 CATRRVGELFF TGTGCCACAAGGAGGGTCGGGGAGCTGTTTTTT
- - TRBJ1-2 TRBV4-2 CASSHDGVDGYTF TGTGCCAGCAGCCACGACGGCGTGGACGGCTACACCTTC
many TRBD2 TRBJ2-3 TRBV7-2 CASSAGTIASTDTQYF TGTGCCAGCAGCGCCGGGACTATAGCTAGCACAGATACGCAGTATTTT
few - TRBJ2-3 TRBV20-1 CSALLQRGTDTQYF TGCAGTGCGTTACTACAGAGAGGCACAGATACGCAGTATTTT
- - TRBJ1-1 TRBV5-4 CASSQGGSHYTEAFF TGTGCCAGCAGCCAGGGAGGAAGTCACTACACTGAAGCTTTCTTT
few - TRBJ1-4 TRBV4-2 CASSPGTAATNEKLFF TGTGCCAGCAGCCCTGGGACCGCTGCAACTAATGAAAAACTGTTTTTT
- - TRBJ2-3 TRBV14 CASTLDSTRDTQYF TGTGCCAGCACCCTGGACTCTACCCGAGATACGCAGTATTTT
few - TRBJ2-1 TRBV24-1 CATSDASGGVINEQFF TGTGCCACCAGTGACGCTTCAGGGGGGGTTATCAATGAGCAGTTCTTC
many TRBD1 TRBJ2-5 TRBV6-6 CASQGAGGQETQYF TGTGCCAGCCAGGGGGCAGGGGGTCAGGAGACCCAGTACTTC
- - TRBJ2-1 TRBV29-1 CSATYPEQFF TGCAGCGCCACCTACCCCGAGCAGTTCTTC
- - TRBJ2-7 TRBV20-1 CSASSGAWEQYF TGCAGTGCCTCTTCCGGGGCCTGGGAGCAGTACTTC
- - TRBJ1-1 TRBV12-3/TRBV12-4 CASRPWQENTEAFF TGTGCCAGCAGGCCGTGGCAAGAAAACACTGAAGCTTTCTTT
few - TRBJ2-7 TRBV18 CASSLGVHYEQYF TGTGCCAGCTCACTGGGGGTTCACTACGAGCAGTACTTC
few - TRBJ1-3 TRBV9 CASSSGLSSGNTIYF TGTGCCAGCAGCTCGGGACTGAGCTCTGGAAACACCATATATTTT
- TRBD2 TRBJ2-1 TRBV11-2 CASSLRLAGADEQFF TGTGCCAGCAGCTTGAGACTAGCGGGAGCAGATGAGCAGTTCTTC
few - TRBJ2-7 TRBV12-3/TRBV12-4 CASRRDSGDPREQYF TGTGCCAGCAGACGTGATTCCGGGGACCCCCGCGAGCAGTACTTC
few TRBD1 TRBJ1-3 TRBV7-2 CASSMGQGHSGNTIYF TGTGCCAGCAGCATGGGACAGGGGCACTCTGGAAACACCATATATTTT
few - TRBJ2-1 TRBV7-9 CASSLETRNNEQFF TGTGCCAGCAGCTTAGAAACAAGAAACAATGAGCAGTTCTTC
many - TRBJ2-7 TRBV6-6 CASRYTDRSYEQYF TGTGCCAGCAGATACACCGACAGGTCCTACGAGCAGTACTTC
- - TRBJ2-4 TRBV27 CATLSWGTNIQYF TGTGCCACCCTGAGTTGGGGGACTAACATTCAGTACTTC
few - TRBJ2-7 TRBV12-3/TRBV12-4 CASSFDSPYEQYF TGTGCCAGCAGTTTCGACAGTCCTTACGAGCAGTACTTC
- TRBD1 TRBJ1-6 TRBV29-1 CSVRTGGNSPLHF TGCAGCGTCCGGACAGGGGGTAATTCACCCCTCCACTTT
few TRBD2 TRBJ2-2 TRBV20-1 CSARDSGRATGELFF TGCAGTGCTAGAGATAGCGGGAGGGCGACCGGGGAGCTGTTTTTT
few - TRBJ1-4 TRBV5-1 CASSFGPTNEKLFF TGCGCCAGCAGCTTCGGGCCAACTAATGAAAAACTGTTTTTT
many TRBD2 TRBJ2-3 TRBV18 CASSPLASGRFADTQYF TGTGCCAGCTCACCACTCGCTAGCGGAAGGTTCGCAGATACGCAGTATTTT
many TRBD1 TRBJ1-2 TRBV5-1 CASSLGGSYGYTF TGCGCCAGCAGCTTAGGGGGCAGCTATGGCTACACCTTC
- - TRBJ1-3 TRBV20-1 CSARVPGATGNTIYF TGCAGTGCTAGAGTCCCAGGGGCGACTGGAAACACCATATATTTT
- TRBD2 TRBJ2-7 TRBV7-9 CASSQRGRSSYEQYF TGTGCCAGCAGCCAGCGGGGCAGATCCTCCTACGAGCAGTACTTC
few - TRBJ2-1 TRBV30 CAWSEVSRIF TGTGCCTGGAGTGAAGTTTCACGGATCTTC
few TRBD1 TRBJ2-2 TRBV5-1 CASSHTGTGGNTGELFF TGCGCCAGCAGCCACACTGGGACAGGGGGAAACACCGGGGAGCTGTTTTTT
few - TRBJ1-5 TRBV20-1 CSASRGLVTQPQHF TGCAGTGCTAGTCGGGGGTTAGTCACTCAGCCCCAGCATTTT
- - TRBJ1-2 TRBV4-3 CASSQETRSGGYTF TGCGCCAGCAGCCAAGAGACCAGGTCGGGCGGCTACACCTTC
- - TRBJ2-4 TRBV5-1 CASSLGGQGDIQYF TGCGCCAGCAGCTTGGGAGGGCAGGGTGACATTCAGTACTTC
few - TRBJ2-7 TRBV3-2 CASSPPRAGGEQYF TGTGCCAGCAGCCCCCCTAGGGCGGGAGGCGAGCAGTACTTC
few - TRBJ2-6 TRBV5-1 CASSLAGDPGANVLTF TGCGCCAGCAGCTTGGCCGGGGACCCTGGGGCCAACGTCCTGACTTTC
- TRBD2 TRBJ2-5 TRBV12-3/TRBV12-4 CASSHPGLAEQETQYF TGTGCCAGCAGTCACCCGGGACTAGCGGAACAAGAGACCCAGTACTTC
few - TRBJ2-3 TRBV5-1 CASRLHQTDTQYF TGCGCCAGCAGGTTGCATCAGACAGATACGCAGTATTTT
few - TRBJ2-5 TRBV20-1 CSARGVGENQETQYF TGCAGTGCTAGAGGTGTCGGGGAAAATCAAGAGACCCAGTACTTC
few - TRBJ2-7 TRBV4-2 CASSQDIRPTYEQYF TGTGCCAGCAGCCAAGATATTAGGCCCACCTACGAGCAGTACTTC
- TRBD1 TRBJ2-5 TRBV20-1 CSARVPTRQGRETQYF TGCAGTGCTAGAGTGCCTACTCGACAGGGGAGAGAGACCCAGTACTTC